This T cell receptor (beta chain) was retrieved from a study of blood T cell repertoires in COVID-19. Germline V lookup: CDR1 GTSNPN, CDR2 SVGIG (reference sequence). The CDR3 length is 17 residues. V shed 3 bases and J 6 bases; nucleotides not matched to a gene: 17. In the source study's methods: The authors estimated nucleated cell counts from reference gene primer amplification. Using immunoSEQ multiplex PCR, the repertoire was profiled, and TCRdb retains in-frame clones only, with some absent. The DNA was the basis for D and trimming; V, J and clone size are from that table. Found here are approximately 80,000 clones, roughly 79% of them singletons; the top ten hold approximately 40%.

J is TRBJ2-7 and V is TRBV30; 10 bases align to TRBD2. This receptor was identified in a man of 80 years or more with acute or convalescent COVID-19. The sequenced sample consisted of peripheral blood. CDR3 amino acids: CAWSPAGASGRSAEQYF. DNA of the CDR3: TGTGCCTGGAGCCCAGCCGGTGCTAGCGGGAGATCGGCCGAGCAGTACTTC. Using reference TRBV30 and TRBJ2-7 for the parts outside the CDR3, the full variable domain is SQTIHQWPATLVQPVGSPLSLECTVEGTSNPNLYWYRQAAGRGLQLLFYSVGIGQISSEVPQNLSASRPQDRQFILSSKKLLLSDSGFYLCAWSPAGASGRSAEQYFGPGTRLTVT.